The 11 T cell receptor beta chains below all came from one sample that was sequenced in a study of shared clonotypes between healthy human individuals. Sequencing used immunoSEQ multiplex PCR; TCRdb keeps in-frame clones, though not all of them. The sample contains 470,000 or so clones, about 72% of which appear only once. Sequencing was performed on PBMCs. These receptors all come from a woman in her thirties or forties in good health. Some clones in this sample may be carry-over from other donors' samples.

V and J are TRBV18 and TRBJ1-3; 7 nucleotides align to TRBD1. The germline CDR1 and CDR2 sequences are KGHSH and LQKENI. The ends lost 1 base at V and 0 bases at J; junction bases unmatched: 3. The CDR3 runs to 16 residues. DNA of the CDR3: TGTGCCAGCTCACCACGCCAGGGGGGCTCTGGAAACACCATATATTTT. Translated, it gives CASSPRQGGSGNTIYF.

Worth noting for this clone: Relative to the germline gene, one junction end is altered; a read error may explain this. The chain links TRBV27 to TRBJ1-1; D remains unclear. The CDR3 runs 14 residues. CDR1 is MNHEY and CDR2 is SMNVEV in the germline V gene (reference sequence). CDR3 loop: CACSNWRLDTEAFF. The CDR3 DNA sequence: TGTGCCTGCAGCAACTGGCGTTTGGACACTGAAGCTTTCTTT.

To note about this clone: Mismatch with germline at one junction end may stem from a read error. J is TRBJ2-1 and V is TRBV6-1; TRBD1 matches 10 bases. Germline CDR1 MNHNS, CDR2 SASEGT. The CDR3 has 12 residues. The CDR3 protein is CASTETGQGRFF. The CDR3 nucleotides are TGTGCCAGCACTGAAACGGGACAGGGGCGGTTCTTC.

The V gene is TRBV7-2, the J gene TRBJ2-2; perhaps TRBD1 as D (6 bases). CDR3 length: 15 residues. The V end lost 4 bases, the J end lost 3 bases, and 12 bases lay between the germline ends. Looked up from germline, CDR1 is SGHTA and CDR2 is FQGNSA. This CDR3 reads CASSSQGWYTGELFF. CDR3 DNA: TGTGCCAGCAGCTCACAGGGTTGGTACACCGGGGAGCTGTTTTTT.

This clone turned up a few times. The J gene is TRBJ2-7, the V gene TRBV30, with a possible D match to TRBD2 (5 bases). V was clipped by 0 bases and J by 5 bases, with 8 bases between them. This CDR3 is 12 amino acids long. CDR1 and CDR2 (germline): GTSNPN, SVGIG (reference sequence). CDR3 amino acids: CAWSVGSNEQYF. CDR3 coding DNA: TGTGCCTGGAGTGTGGGGAGCAACGAGCAGTACTTC.

This sequence joins TRBV5-4 and TRBJ2-1; TRBD2 matches 11 bases. CDR1 is SGHNT, CDR2 YYREEE, per germline (reference sequence). V was clipped by 5 bases and J by 9 bases; unmatched bases: 10. The CDR3 is 15 amino acids. The DNA of the CDR3 is TGTGCCAGCAGAAACAGACTAGCGGGAAGGGGTGAGCAGTTCTTC. Amino acids: CASRNRLAGRGEQFF.

There are a few counts of this clone. CDR3 in amino acids: CASGGGIYNEQFF. DNA of the CDR3: TGTGCCAGCGGGGGCGGGATATACAATGAGCAGTTCTTC. The rearrangement joins TRBV28 to TRBJ2-1; tentatively, D is TRBD1 or TRBD2 (6 bases each). The CDR3 covers 13 residues. V was trimmed by 8 bases and J by 4 bases, leaving 12 bases between them. Germline lookup yields CDR1 MDHEN and CDR2 SYDVKM. Full variable domain (missing parts from reference TRBV28 and TRBJ2-1): DVKVTQSSRYLVKRTGEKVFLECVQDMDHENMFWYRQDPGLGLRLIYFSYDVKMKEKGDIPEGYSVSREKKERFSLILESASTNQTSMYLCASGGGIYNEQFFGPGTRLTVL.

The rearrangement links TRBV10-3 to TRBJ2-1; 9 nucleotides match TRBD2. Looked up from germline, CDR1 is ENHRY and CDR2 is SYGVKD. This CDR3 is 14 amino acids long. V shed 4 bases and J 3 bases; nucleotides not matched to a gene: 1. CDR3 nucleotides: TGTGCCATCAGTGTTAGCGGGAGCTACAATGAGCAGTTCTTC. This gives the protein CAISVSGSYNEQFF.

This chain links TRBV19 with TRBJ2-7, with D perhaps TRBD1 or TRBD2 (5 bases each). This CDR3 region has 11 residues. Germline V CDR1 and CDR2: LNHDA, SQIVND (reference sequence). V lost 3 bases to trimming and J lost 10 bases, with 10 bases between them. The CDR3 region is CASSIGTLQYF. In nucleotides, the CDR3 is TGTGCCAGTAGTATCGGGACCTTACAGTACTTC.

The rearrangement links TRBV28 to TRBJ1-5; 9 nucleotides match TRBD1. Per the germline V gene, CDR1 is MDHEN and CDR2 is SYDVKM. The CDR3 length is 15 residues. With 8 bases clipped from V and 7 bases from J, the junction kept 12 bases outside the gene matches. CDR3 coding DNA: TGTGCCAGCCGGACAAAACAGGGGGCACGGCAGCCCCAGCATTTT. This sequence encodes CASRTKQGARQPQHF.

The V gene is TRBV30, the J gene TRBJ2-1, with 11 bases matching TRBD2. This CDR3 spans 14 amino acids. The V gene's germline CDR1 is GTSNPN and CDR2 SVGIG (reference sequence). Trimming cost V 3 bases and J 8 bases; bases outside gene matches: 6. The CDR3 nucleotides read TGTGCCTGGAGCACCGGGACTAGCGGCGATGAGCAGTTCTTC. The encoded protein is CAWSTGTSGDEQFF.